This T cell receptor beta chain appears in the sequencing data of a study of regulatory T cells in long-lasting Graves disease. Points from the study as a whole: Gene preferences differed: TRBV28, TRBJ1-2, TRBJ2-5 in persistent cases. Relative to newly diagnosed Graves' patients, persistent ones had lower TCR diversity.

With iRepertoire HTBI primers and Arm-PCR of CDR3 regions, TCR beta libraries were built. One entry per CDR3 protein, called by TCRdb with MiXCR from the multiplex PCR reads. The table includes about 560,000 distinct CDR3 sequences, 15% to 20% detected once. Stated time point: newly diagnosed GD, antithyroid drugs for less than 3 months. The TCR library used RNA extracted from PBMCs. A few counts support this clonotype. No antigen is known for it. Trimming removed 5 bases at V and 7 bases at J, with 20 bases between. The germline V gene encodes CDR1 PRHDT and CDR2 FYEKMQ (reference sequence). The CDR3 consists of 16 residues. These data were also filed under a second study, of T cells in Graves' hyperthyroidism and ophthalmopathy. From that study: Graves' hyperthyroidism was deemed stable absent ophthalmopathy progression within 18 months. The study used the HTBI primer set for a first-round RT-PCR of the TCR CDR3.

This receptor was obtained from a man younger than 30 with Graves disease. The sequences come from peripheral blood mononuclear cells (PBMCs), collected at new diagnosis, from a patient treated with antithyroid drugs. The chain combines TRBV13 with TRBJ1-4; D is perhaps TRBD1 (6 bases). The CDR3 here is CASSQGARGRSEKLFF. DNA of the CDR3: TGTGCCAGCAGCCAAGGGGCCCGGGGGCGAAGTGAAAAACTGTTTTTT. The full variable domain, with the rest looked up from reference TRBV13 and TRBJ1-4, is AAGVIQSPRHLIKEKRETATLKCYPIPRHDTVYWYQQGPGQDPQFLISFYEKMQSDKGSIPDRFSAQQFSDYHSELNMSSLELGDSALYFCASSQGARGRSEKLFFGSGTQLSVL.